These T cell receptor beta chains were read from a single sample in a study of beta chain features in type 1 diabetes. TCRdb's table, derived via immunoSEQ multiplex PCR, lists solely in-frame clones and lacks some. The sample consists of approximately 250,000 clones, under 20% of them appearing once. Source material: naive CD4+ T cells from blood. The receptors come from a young man with type 1 diabetes. CDR3s include the opening cysteine and the closing phenylalanine or tryptophan. The D gene is left open where the match is weak. Clone size is shown for a subset of rows, as once, few, many or a class of expanded clone.

TRBD2	NA	TRBJ2-7	TRBV7-6	TGTGCCAGCAGCCCAACTAGCGTCTCCTACGAGCAGTACTTC	CASSPTSVSYEQYF
NA	few	TRBJ2-3	TRBV29-1	TGCAGCGTTGAACGGCAGCGGTTGAGAGGCCGGGCAGATACGCAGTATTTT	CSVERQRLRGRADTQYF
NA	NA	TRBJ2-1	TRBV5-1	TGCGCCAGCAGCACAGCGACCCCTTCCTACAATGAGCAGTTCTTC	CASSTATPSYNEQFF
TRBD2	NA	TRBJ2-2	TRBV7-2	TGTGCCAGCAGGGTAGCGGGGGCCGGGGAGCTGTTTTTT	CASRVAGAGELFF
NA	few	TRBJ1-2	TRBV29-1	TGCAGCGACCAGGAACTCTATGGCTACACCTTC	CSDQELYGYTF
NA	few	TRBJ2-1	TRBV7-9	TGTGCCAGCAGCTTAGATAATGAGCAGTTCTTC	CASSLDNEQFF
TRBD2	few	TRBJ2-2	TRBV9	TGTGCCAGCAGCGTAGTCGTGCGGGAGGCCCGGACCGGGGAGCTGTTTTTT	CASSVVVREARTGELFF
NA	NA	TRBJ2-3	TRBV7-9	TGTGCCAGCAGCTTTGGGACAGATACGCAGTATTTT	CASSFGTDTQYF
NA	NA	TRBJ2-7	TRBV13	TGTGCCAGCAGCTCTTTTGACATTGAGCAGTACTTC	CASSSFDIEQYF
TRBD2	few	TRBJ2-7	TRBV7-6	TGTGCCAGCAGCCTGAGAGGCCTAGCGGGAAGAGACGAGCAGTACTTC	CASSLRGLAGRDEQYF
NA	NA	TRBJ2-1	TRBV29-1	TGCAGCGTTGACCCCTTCTACAATGAGCAGTTCTTC	CSVDPFYNEQFF
NA	few	TRBJ2-4	TRBV11-2	TGTGCCAGCAGCTTAGACACAGGACAGTCGTACTTC	CASSLDTGQSYF
TRBD2	few	TRBJ2-3	TRBV10-3	TGTGCCATCAGTTACCCCCCGGGACTAGCGGGAGGCGCAGATACGCAGTATTTT	CAISYPPGLAGGADTQYF
TRBD1	NA	TRBJ1-2	TRBV11-2	TGTGCCAGCAGCCCGGGACAGGCCTTTGGCGGCTACACCTTC	CASSPGQAFGGYTF
NA	few	TRBJ2-5	TRBV25-1	TGTGCCAGCAGCCTACCCCCGGGCAGGGGGGGCCAAGAGACCCAGTACTTC	CASSLPPGRGGQETQYF
NA	NA	TRBJ2-3	TRBV7-9	TGTGCCAGCAGCTTCGGACTAACTAAGATCACAGATACGCAGTATTTT	CASSFGLTKITDTQYF
NA	few	TRBJ1-2	TRBV29-1	TGCAGCGTTGTGTGGCAGGGATATGGCTACACCTTC	CSVVWQGYGYTF
NA	few	TRBJ2-7	TRBV29-1	TGCAGCGTTGGTAGTTACGAGCAGTACTTC	CSVGSYEQYF
TRBD2	NA	TRBJ2-1	TRBV6-1	TGTGCCAGCAGTACTAGCGTTGACTACAATGAGCAGTTCTTC	CASSTSVDYNEQFF
NA	few	TRBJ2-1	TRBV14	TGTGCCAGCAGCCAGCGGCTAGGGGGGCAGTTCTTC	CASSQRLGGQFF
NA	NA	TRBJ2-3	TRBV7-2	TGTGCCAGCAGCTTACCGGGAAATACGCAGTATTTT	CASSLPGNTQYF
NA	NA	TRBJ1-3	TRBV25-1	TGTGCCAGCAGTGACACTCCATTCTCTGGAAACACCATATATTTT	CASSDTPFSGNTIYF
NA	NA	TRBJ2-1	TRBV29-1	TGCAGCGTTGGCTTAACGTCGGCTTTCTACGTCTTCTTC	CSVGLTSAFYVFF
NA	NA	TRBJ2-5	TRBV9	TGTGCCAGCAGCGTAGAAGGTGGCTACCAAGAGACCCAGTACTTC	CASSVEGGYQETQYF
NA	NA	TRBJ2-6	TRBV5-4	TGTGCCAGCAGCGGTAACAGGGCTGGGGCCAACGTCCTGACTTTC	CASSGNRAGANVLTF
NA	NA	TRBJ2-3	TRBV11-2	TGTGCCAGCAGCCGGGGGACTTACAAAGATACGCAGTATTTT	CASSRGTYKDTQYF
NA	NA	TRBJ2-7	TRBV30	TGTGCCTGGAGTCTCGGACAGATCGAGCAGTACTTC	CAWSLGQIEQYF
NA	few	TRBJ2-7	TRBV5-1	TGCGCCAGCAGCTTTCACGCCGACGGCTCCTACGAGCAGTACTTC	CASSFHADGSYEQYF
NA	NA	TRBJ2-7	TRBV13	TGTGCCAGCAGCGATACGAGGATGGGGACCTACGAGCAGTACTTC	CASSDTRMGTYEQYF
TRBD2	few	TRBJ2-7	TRBV7-8	TGTGCCAGCAGCCTCCTAGCGGGCTCCTACGAGCAGTACTTC	CASSLLAGSYEQYF
TRBD2	NA	TRBJ2-2	TRBV30	TGTGCCTGGAGGGCAGCGGGAGGGCCTTACACCGGGGAGCTGTTTTTT	CAWRAAGGPYTGELFF
NA	few	TRBJ2-3	TRBV30	TGTGCCTGGAGTGTAATCCGGGGAAATACGCAGTATTTT	CAWSVIRGNTQYF
TRBD2	NA	TRBJ2-3	TRBV29-1	TGCAGCGGTGAAGAGGTAGCGGGAGAGGGGGATACGCAGTATTTT	CSGEEVAGEGDTQYF
NA	NA	TRBJ2-4	TRBV28	TGTGCCAGCAGTTTATCTGGATTAGCCAAAAACATTCAGTACTTC	CASSLSGLAKNIQYF